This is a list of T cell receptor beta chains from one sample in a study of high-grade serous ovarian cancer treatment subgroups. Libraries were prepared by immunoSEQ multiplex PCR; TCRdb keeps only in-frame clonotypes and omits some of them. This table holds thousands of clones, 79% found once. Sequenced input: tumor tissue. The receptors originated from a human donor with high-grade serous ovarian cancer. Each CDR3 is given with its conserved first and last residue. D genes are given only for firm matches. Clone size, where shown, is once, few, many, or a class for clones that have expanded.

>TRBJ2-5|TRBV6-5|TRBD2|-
CASSPSGSRKETQYF
TGTGCCAGCAGTCCTAGCGGGAGTAGGAAGGAGACCCAGTACTTC
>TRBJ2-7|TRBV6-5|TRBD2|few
CASSYSGGGEQYF
TGTGCCAGCAGTTACTCGGGCGGGGGTGAGCAGTACTTC
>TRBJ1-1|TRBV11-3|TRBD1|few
CASSPRQGGNTEAFF
TGTGCCAGCAGCCCAAGACAGGGCGGCAACACTGAAGCTTTCTTT
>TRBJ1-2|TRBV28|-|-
CANGGLYGYTF
TGTGCCAACGGGGGGCTATATGGCTACACCTTC
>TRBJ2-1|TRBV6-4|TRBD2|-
CASSEEAGGNNEQFF
TGTGCCAGCAGTGAGGAGGCGGGAGGAAACAATGAGCAGTTCTTC
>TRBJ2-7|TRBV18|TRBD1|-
CASSSGTGFYEQYF
TGTGCCAGCTCTTCCGGGACAGGGTTTTACGAGCAGTACTTC
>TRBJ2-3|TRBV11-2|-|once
CASSWGSTVNTQYF
TGTGCCAGCAGCTGGGGTAGCACGGTAAATACGCAGTATTTT
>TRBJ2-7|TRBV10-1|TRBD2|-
CASSESGTSSAEQYF
TGCGCCAGCAGTGAGTCTGGGACTAGCAGCGCCGAGCAGTACTTC
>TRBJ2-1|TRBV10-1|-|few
CANYNEQFF
TGCGCCAACTACAATGAGCAGTTCTTC
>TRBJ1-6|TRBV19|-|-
CASKGSLNSPLHF
TGTGCCAGTAAGGGCAGCTTGAATTCACCCCTCCACTTT
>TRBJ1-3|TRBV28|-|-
CASSLEGTHTIYF
TGTGCCAGCAGTTTAGAGGGGACACACACCATATATTTT
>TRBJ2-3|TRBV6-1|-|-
CATESPPTDTQYF
TGTGCCACTGAATCACCCCCCACAGATACGCAGTATTTT
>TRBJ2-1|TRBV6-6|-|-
CASLQTGTYNEQFF
TGTGCCAGCCTCCAAACAGGGACCTACAATGAGCAGTTCTTC
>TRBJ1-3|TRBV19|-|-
CASTPTDSLSGNTIYF
TGTGCCAGTACCCCCACCGACAGCCTCTCTGGAAACACCATATATTTT
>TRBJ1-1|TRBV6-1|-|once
CASRTEPWNTEAFF
TGTGCCAGCCGAACCGAGCCCTGGAACACTGAAGCTTTCTTT
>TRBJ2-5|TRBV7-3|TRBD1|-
CASSQGQRETQYF
TGTGCCAGCAGCCAGGGACAGAGAGAGACCCAGTACTTC
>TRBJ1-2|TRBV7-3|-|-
CASSLEKDYGYTF
TGTGCCAGCAGCTTAGAAAAGGACTACGGCTACACCTTC
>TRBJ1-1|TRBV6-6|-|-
CASRTEPWNTEAFF
TGTGCCAGCCGAACCGAGCCCTGGAACACTGAAGCTTTCTTT
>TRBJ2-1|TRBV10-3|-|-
CAISGFDEQFF
TGTGCCATCAGTGGGTTCGATGAGCAGTTCTTC
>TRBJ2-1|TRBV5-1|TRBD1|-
CASSTTGQGTDEQFF
TGCGCCAGCAGCACGACGGGACAGGGTACCGATGAGCAGTTCTTC
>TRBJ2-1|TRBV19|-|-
CASTPRRTSYNEQFF
TGTGCCAGTACCCCCCGACGGACGTCCTACAATGAGCAGTTCTTC
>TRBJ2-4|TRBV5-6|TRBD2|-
CASSLRLAGSKNIQYF
TGTGCCAGCAGCCTCCGGCTAGCGGGATCCAAAAACATTCAGTACTTC
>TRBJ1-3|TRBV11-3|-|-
CASSPDRANTIYF
TGTGCCAGCAGCCCGGACAGAGCAAACACCATATATTTT
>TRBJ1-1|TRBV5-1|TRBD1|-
CASSYLPGGTGEGAFF
TGCGCCAGCAGTTACCTTCCAGGCGGGACAGGGGAGGGAGCTTTCTTT
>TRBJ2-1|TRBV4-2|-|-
CASSQDRYTRDEQFF
TGTGCCAGCAGCCAAGATCGTTATACTAGAGATGAGCAGTTCTTC
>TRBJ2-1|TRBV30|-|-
CAWSVGGMAYNEQFF
TGTGCCTGGAGTGTCGGCGGGATGGCCTACAATGAGCAGTTCTTC
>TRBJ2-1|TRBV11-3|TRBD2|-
CASSLGVAGGHTSYNEQFF
TGTGCCAGCAGCTTAGGGGTAGCGGGAGGACATACGAGCTACAATGAGCAGTTCTTC
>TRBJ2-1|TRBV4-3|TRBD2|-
CASSQDGAGAYNEQFF
TGCGCCAGCAGCCAAGATGGGGCGGGAGCTTACAATGAGCAGTTCTTC
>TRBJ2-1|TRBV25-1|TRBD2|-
CASSEYRDRLAHNEQFF
TGTGCCAGCAGTGAATATAGAGATCGACTAGCCCACAATGAGCAGTTCTTC
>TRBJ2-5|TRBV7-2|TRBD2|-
CASSFSGRGGQETQYF
TGTGCCAGCAGCTTTAGCGGGAGGGGGGGGCAAGAGACCCAGTACTTC
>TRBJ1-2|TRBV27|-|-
CASRRHGDYGYTF
TGTGCCAGCAGGCGGCACGGGGACTATGGCTACACCTTC
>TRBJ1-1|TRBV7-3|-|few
CASSLDSDTEAFF
TGTGCCAGCAGCTTAGACAGCGACACTGAAGCTTTCTTT
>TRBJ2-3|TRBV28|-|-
CASSLGVGPNTDTQYF
TGTGCCAGCAGTTTAGGGGTTGGACCAAACACAGATACGCAGTATTTT
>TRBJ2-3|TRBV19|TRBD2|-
CASKTSEGTDTQYF
TGTGCCAGTAAGACTAGCGAGGGCACAGATACGCAGTATTTT
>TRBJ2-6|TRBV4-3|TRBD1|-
CASSQVAGGSGANVLTF
TGCGCCAGCAGCCAAGTCGCAGGGGGTTCTGGGGCCAACGTCCTGACTTTC
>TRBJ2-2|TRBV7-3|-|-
CASSPLQRGKIGELFF
TGTGCCAGCAGCCCACTCCAAAGAGGGAAAATCGGGGAGCTGTTTTTT
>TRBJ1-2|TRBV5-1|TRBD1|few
CASKNPGGAGGYTF
TGCGCCAGCAAAAATCCAGGGGGCGCGGGCGGCTACACCTTC
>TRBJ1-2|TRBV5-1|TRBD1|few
CASRPQGARGYTF
TGCGCCAGCAGACCACAGGGGGCGCGAGGCTACACCTTC
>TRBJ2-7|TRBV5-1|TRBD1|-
CASSFEPLGTGVYEQYF
TGCGCCAGCAGCTTTGAACCTCTCGGGACAGGGGTCTACGAGCAGTACTTC
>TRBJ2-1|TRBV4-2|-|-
CASSQEREPYNEQFF
TGTGCCAGCAGCCAAGAACGGGAGCCCTACAATGAGCAGTTCTTC
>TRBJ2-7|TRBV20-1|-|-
CSARGHGEQYF
TGCAGTGCTAGGGGGCATGGCGAGCAGTACTTC
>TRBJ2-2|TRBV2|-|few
CASKQGVNTGELFF
TGTGCCAGCAAGCAGGGTGTGAACACCGGGGAGCTGTTTTTT
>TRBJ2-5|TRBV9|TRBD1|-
CASSLTPGTALETQYF
TGTGCCAGCAGTCTAACACCCGGGACAGCATTAGAGACCCAGTACTTC
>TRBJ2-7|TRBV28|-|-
CASRPGPPTYEQYF
TGTGCCAGCAGACCGGGACCACCTACCTACGAGCAGTACTTC
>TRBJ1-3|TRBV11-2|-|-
CASSLAGISGNTIYF
TGTGCCAGCAGCTTAGCGGGCATCTCTGGAAACACCATATATTTT
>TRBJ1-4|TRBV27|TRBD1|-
CASSPDRVLGEKLFF
TGTGCCAGCAGTCCTGACAGGGTCTTGGGTGAAAAACTGTTTTTT
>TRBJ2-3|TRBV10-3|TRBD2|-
CAMKREGLDTQYF
TGTGCCATGAAGCGGGAGGGCCTCGATACGCAGTATTTT
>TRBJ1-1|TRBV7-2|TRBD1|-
CASSPWTGTLGEAFF
TGTGCCAGCAGCCCTTGGACAGGGACGCTCGGTGAAGCTTTCTTT